Below are 21 T cell receptor beta chains sequenced from a single sample in a study of identical twins. TCRdb re-called the 5' RACE reads through MiXCR, storing one row per CDR3 protein. Counted here are approximately 530,000 distinct CDR3 sequences, 20% to 25% occurring once; the ten biggest clones make up about 0.5%. The sample was also linked to a second study, of yellow fever vaccine responses in identical twins.

Sequences were obtained from CD4+ T cells sorted from blood. The receptors were gathered from a woman under 30 in good health.

This chain connects TRBV20-1 to TRBJ2-3, with 8 bases matching TRBD2. Per germline, CDR1 DFQATT and CDR2 SNEGSKA (reference sequence). The CDR3 sequence is 14 residues long. V trimming: 4 bases; J trimming: 5 bases; junction bases outside the gene matches: 8. The CDR3 region has the DNA TGCAGTGCTATTAAGCGGGAGCTGTTAGATACGCAGTATTTT. It encodes CSAIKRELLDTQYF.

The CDR3 bases are TGCAGTGCAACCGCCGGCCAGGGTAAGGAGCAGTACGTC. Protein sequence: CSATAGQGKEQYV. The chain combines TRBV20-1 with TRBJ2-7, with a possible D match to TRBD1 (5 bases). V dropped 6 bases and J dropped 7 bases, with 19 bases sitting between them. Germline V CDR1 and CDR2: DFQATT, SNEGSKA (reference sequence). This CDR3 has 13 amino acids.

This clonotype was detected many times. The J gene is TRBJ1-2, the V gene TRBV5-1; 9 bases line up with TRBD1. The CDR3 length is 14 residues. CDR1 SGHRS and CDR2 YFSETQ come from the germline V gene. With V trimmed by 4 bases and J by 4 bases, 5 bases remained unmatched. The CDR3 region has the DNA TGCGCCAGCAGCGCTGGACAGGGGAGCTATGGCTACACCTTC. Protein sequence: CASSAGQGSYGYTF. The full variable domain, with the rest looked up from reference TRBV5-1 and TRBJ1-2, is KAGVTQTPRYLIKTRGQQVTLSCSPISGHRSVSWYQQTPGQGLQFLFEYFSETQRNKGNFPGRFSGRQFSNSRSEMNVSTLELGDSALYLCASSAGQGSYGYTFGSGTRLTVV.

This sequence joins TRBV20-1 and TRBJ2-5, with D perhaps matching TRBD2 (5 bases). CDR3 length: 11 residues. Germline CDR1 and CDR2: DFQATT and SNEGSKA (reference sequence). The CDR3 protein is CSPGNQETQYF. In DNA, the CDR3 is TGCAGCCCCGGGAACCAAGAGACCCAGTACTTC.

This clonotype appeared a few times. For the CDR3, the DNA is TGCAGCGTTAGACTTGGGACTAGCGGTATATACAATGAGCAGTTCTTC. This gives the protein CSVRLGTSGIYNEQFF. The chain combines TRBV29-1 with TRBJ2-1; the match to TRBD2 covers 11 bases. The germline CDR1 and CDR2 sequences are SQVTM and ANQGSEA. The ends lost 5 bases at V and 4 bases at J; junction bases unmatched: 10. The CDR3 spans 16 residues.

The chain carries TRBV5-1 and TRBJ2-1, with D unresolved. Germline V gene sequence: CDR1 SGHRS, CDR2 YFSETQ. The V gene lost 5 bases and the J gene lost 8 bases, with 17 bases spanning the gap. The CDR3 contains 14 residues. CDR3 amino acids: CASRPDYSVYEQFF. The CDR3 DNA reads as TGCGCCAGCAGACCAGATTATAGTGTCTATGAGCAGTTCTTC.

The rearrangement uses TRBV27 and TRBJ2-7; 8 nucleotides match TRBD2. V was clipped by 4 bases and J by 4 bases; unmatched bases: 12. The CDR3 is made up of 16 amino acids. The germline V gene has CDR1 MNHEY and CDR2 SMNVEV (reference sequence). The CDR3 spells CASSSSGGTTRYEQYF. DNA of the CDR3: TGTGCCAGCAGTTCGTCGGGGGGGACTACTAGATACGAGCAGTACTTC.

This clonotype was picked up a small number of times. This sequence joins TRBV12-3 or TRBV12-4 and TRBJ1-2; tentatively, D is TRBD1 (6 bases). This CDR3 comprises 14 residues. Trimming pared 3 bases from V and 7 bases from J, leaving 15 bases between. The CDR3 bases are TGTGCCAGCAGTTTTGGGGGCACGTCTAGTGGCTACACCTTC. Translation: CASSFGGTSSGYTF.

This clonotype was recorded a few times. This chain uses TRBV7-9 with TRBJ2-1, with a tentative D call TRBD1 (6 bases). Germline V lookup: CDR1 SEHNR, CDR2 FQNEAQ (reference sequence). V was clipped by 2 bases and J by 9 bases, with 14 bases between them. This CDR3 is built from 14 residues. Here the CDR3 reads CASSLKEQGPEQFF. CDR3 nucleotide sequence: TGTGCCAGCAGCTTAAAGGAACAGGGCCCTGAGCAGTTCTTC.

This clonotype was counted between two and nine times. The chain uses TRBV12-3 or TRBV12-4 and TRBJ2-5, with 13 bases aligning to TRBD2. The CDR3 covers 15 residues. V shed 4 bases and J 4 bases; nucleotides not matched to a gene: 3. CDR3 bases: TGTGCCAGCAGTTCCTGGACTAGCGGGAGAGAGACCCAGTACTTC. It yields the protein CASSSWTSGRETQYF.

This clonotype was detected only a few times. CDR3 nucleotides: TGTGCCAGCAGCCTAACGGGACAGGGGGCTATTTGGTTCTTC. Its protein is CASSLTGQGAIWFF. The V call is TRBV7-2, the J call TRBJ2-1; TRBD1 agrees at 12 bases. The CDR3 is made up of 14 amino acids. Unmatched junction bases numbered 11, after V lost 5 bases and J lost 15 bases. Per the germline V gene, CDR1 is SGHTA and CDR2 is FQGNSA.

This clonotype was observed a handful of times. The chain has TRBV7-3 and TRBJ2-6; D not resolved. The CDR3 totals 16 residues. The V gene's germline CDR1 is SGHTA and CDR2 FQGTGA. Trimming took 1 base from V and 0 from J, leaving 7 bases between them. DNA for the CDR3: TGTGCCAGCAGCTTAAGTTCGACCTCTGGGGCCAACGTCCTGACTTTC. Translated, it gives CASSLSSTSGANVLTF.

This sequence joins TRBV15 and TRBJ2-7; D possibly corresponds to TRBD1 (6 bases). Trimming took 6 bases from V and 4 from J, leaving 13 bases between them. The CDR3 is 13 amino acids. Germline V lookup: CDR1 LNHNV, CDR2 YYDKDF (reference sequence). The CDR3 region has the DNA TGTGCCACCAGGGACAGCCTGAGTTACGAGCAGTACGTC. Residues: CATRDSLSYEQYV.

The rearrangement joins TRBV3-1 to TRBJ2-5; 10 bases are a match to TRBD2. Unmatched junction bases numbered 8, after V lost 2 bases and J lost 2 bases. CDR3 length: 17 residues. Germline-derived CDR1 and CDR2 are LGHDT and YNNKEL (reference sequence). The DNA of the CDR3 is TGTGCCAGCAGCCAAATATCCGGGACTAGCGAGCAAGAGACCCAGTACTTC. Its protein product is CASSQISGTSEQETQYF.

CDR3: CASGLVSGGLRTEAFF. Written as DNA, the CDR3 is TGTGCTAGTGGTTTGGTCTCGGGGGGACTAAGGACTGAAGCTTTCTTT. The rearrangement uses TRBV12-5 and TRBJ1-1; a possible D gene is TRBD1 (5 bases). Germline lookup yields CDR1 LGHNT and CDR2 FRNRAP. V was shortened by 0 bases and J by 5 bases, with 16 bases between the two germline ends. This CDR3 has 16 residues. The full variable domain, in which reference TRBV12-5 and TRBJ1-1 provide the parts outside the CDR3, is DARVTQTPRHKVTEMGQEVTMRCQPILGHNTVFWYRQTMMQGLELLAYFRNRAPLDDSGMPKDRFSAEMPDATLATLKIQPSEPRDSAVYFCASGLVSGGLRTEAFFGQGTRLTVV.

This clonotype was counted only a few times. The gene calls are TRBV15 and TRBJ2-5, with TRBD2 as a possible D gene (6 bases). The V gene lost 0 bases and the J gene lost 5 bases, with 13 bases spanning the gap. This CDR3 has 15 amino acids. Germline lookup yields CDR1 LNHNV and CDR2 YYDKDF (reference sequence). The DNA for the CDR3 is TGTGCCACCAGCAGAGATTTTCCGGGGGTGGAGACCCAGTACTTC. This encodes CATSRDFPGVETQYF.

V gene TRBV10-3 combines with J gene TRBJ2-5; D is unresolved. CDR1 is ENHRY, CDR2 SYGVKD, per germline. CDR3 length equals 15 residues. The ends were cut back, 0 bases at V and 1 base at J, with 9 bases in the middle. CDR3 sequence: CAISESAIIQETQYF. In DNA, the CDR3 is TGTGCCATCAGTGAGTCGGCCATAATCCAAGAGACCCAGTACTTC.

This clonotype was recorded a few times. The rearrangement uses TRBV11-2 and TRBJ2-1, with TRBD2 identical over 11 bases. J gave up 9 bases and V 5 bases, and 12 bases lay outside the gene matches. CDR1 and CDR2 from the germline V gene are SGHAT and FQNNGV. The CDR3 runs to 16 residues. The CDR3 loop is CASSLQRLAGSGEQFF. The CDR3 DNA reads as TGTGCCAGCAGCCTGCAAAGACTAGCGGGATCTGGTGAGCAGTTCTTC.

This sequence joins TRBV3-1 and TRBJ1-2, with a tentative D call TRBD1 (5 bases). The germline V and J ends were trimmed by 4 bases and 4 bases, with 16 bases remaining between them. CDR3 length equals 15 residues. Germline CDR1 and CDR2: LGHDT and YNNKEL (reference sequence). For the CDR3, the DNA is TGTGCCAGCAGCCTAATCGAGGGTGGGGGCTATGGCTACACCTTC. This translates into CASSLIEGGGYGYTF.

The CDR3 reads CASSPGASGELETQYF. DNA for the CDR3: TGTGCCAGCAGCCCCGGGGCGTCGGGGGAGCTTGAGACCCAGTACTTC. This chain connects TRBV4-2 to TRBJ2-5, with D perhaps TRBD2 (6 bases). V dropped 4 bases and J dropped 5 bases, with 20 bases sitting between them. Germline V gene lookup returns CDR1 LGHNA and CDR2 YNFKEQ. The CDR3 spans 16 residues.

The chain is built from TRBV20-1 and TRBJ2-1; 11 bases line up with TRBD2. The CDR3 covers 16 residues. Per the germline V gene, CDR1 is DFQATT and CDR2 is SNEGSKA (reference sequence). J was trimmed by 0 bases and V by 4 bases; bases with no gene match: 5. CDR3 loop: CSATVAGGSSYNEQFF. As DNA, the CDR3 is TGCAGTGCTACCGTAGCGGGGGGGAGCTCCTACAATGAGCAGTTCTTC.